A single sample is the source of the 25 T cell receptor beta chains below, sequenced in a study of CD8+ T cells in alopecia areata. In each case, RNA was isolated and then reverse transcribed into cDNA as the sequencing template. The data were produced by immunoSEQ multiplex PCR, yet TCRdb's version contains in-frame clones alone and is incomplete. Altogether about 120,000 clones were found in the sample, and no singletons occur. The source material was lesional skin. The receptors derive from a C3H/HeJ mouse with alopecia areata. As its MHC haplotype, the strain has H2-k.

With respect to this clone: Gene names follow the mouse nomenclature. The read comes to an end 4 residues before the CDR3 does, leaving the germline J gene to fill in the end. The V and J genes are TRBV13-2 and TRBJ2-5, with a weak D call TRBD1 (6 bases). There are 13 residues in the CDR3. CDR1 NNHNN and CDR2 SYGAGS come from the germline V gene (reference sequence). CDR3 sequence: CASGDATGDTQYF. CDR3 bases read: TGTGCCAGCGGTGATGCAACAGGGGAC.

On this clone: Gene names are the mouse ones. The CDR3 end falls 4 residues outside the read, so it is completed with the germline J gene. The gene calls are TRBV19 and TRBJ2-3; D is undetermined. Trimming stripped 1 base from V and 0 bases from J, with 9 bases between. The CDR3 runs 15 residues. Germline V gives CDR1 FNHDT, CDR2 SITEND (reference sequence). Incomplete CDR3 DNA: TGTGCCAGCAGTATAAGACCGACTAGTGCAGAA. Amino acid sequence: CASSIRPTSAE. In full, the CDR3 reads CASSIRPTSAETLYF.

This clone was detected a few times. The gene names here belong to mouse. This CDR3 is CAWSRGGAYAEQFF. Incomplete CDR3 DNA: TGTGCCTGGAGTCGGGGGGGAGCATATGCT. V usage is TRBV31 and J usage is TRBJ2-1; TRBD2 agrees at 7 bases. The CDR3 extends 4 residues past the end of the read, so its final part is completed from the germline J gene. This CDR3 is built from 14 residues. Losses at the gene ends were 1 base for V and 4 bases for J; bases not matched to a gene: 4. Germline values: CDR1 GKSSPN, CDR2 SITVG.

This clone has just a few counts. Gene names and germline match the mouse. The chain's CDR3 is CTCRGTGGTSQNTLYF. The DNA read from the CDR3 is TGCACCTGCAGAGGGACAGGGGGGACTAGTCAAAAC. The chain is built from TRBV1 and TRBJ2-4, with TRBD1 matching over 11 bases. The read terminates 4 residues ahead of where the CDR3 ends, so the germline J gene completes it. V lost 6 bases to trimming and J lost 0 bases; unmatched junction nucleotides: 5. The CDR3 sequence is 16 residues long. CDR1 is NSQYPW and CDR2 is LRSPGD in the germline V gene (reference sequence).

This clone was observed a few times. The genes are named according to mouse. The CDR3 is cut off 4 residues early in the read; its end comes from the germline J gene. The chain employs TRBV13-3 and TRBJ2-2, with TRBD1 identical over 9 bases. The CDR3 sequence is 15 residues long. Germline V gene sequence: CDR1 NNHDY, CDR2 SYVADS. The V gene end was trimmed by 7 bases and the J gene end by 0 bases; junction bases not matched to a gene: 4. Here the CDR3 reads CASATGGSNTGQLYF. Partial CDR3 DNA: TGTGCCAGCGCAACAGGGGGCTCAAACACCGGG.

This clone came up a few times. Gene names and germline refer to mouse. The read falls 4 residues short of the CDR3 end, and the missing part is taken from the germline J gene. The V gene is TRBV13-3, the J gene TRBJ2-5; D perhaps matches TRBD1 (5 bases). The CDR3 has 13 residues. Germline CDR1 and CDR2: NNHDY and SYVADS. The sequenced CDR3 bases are TGTGCCAGCAGTGATGCAGGGTCGGAC. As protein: CASSDAGSD. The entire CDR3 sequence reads CASSDAGSDTQYF. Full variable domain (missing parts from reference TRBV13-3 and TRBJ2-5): EAAVTQSPRSKVAVTGGKVTLSCHQTNNHDYMYWYRQDTGHGLRLIHYSYVADSTEKGDIPDGYKASRPSQENFSLILELASLSQTAVYFCASSDAGSDTQYFGPGTRLLVL.

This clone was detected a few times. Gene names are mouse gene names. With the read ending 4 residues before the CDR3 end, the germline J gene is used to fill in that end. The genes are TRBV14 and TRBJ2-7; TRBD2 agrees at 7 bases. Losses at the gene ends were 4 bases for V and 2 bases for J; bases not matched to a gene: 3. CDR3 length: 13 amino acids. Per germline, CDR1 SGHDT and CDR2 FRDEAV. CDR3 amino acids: CASSPGLAYEQYF. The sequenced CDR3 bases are TGTGCCAGCAGTCCCGGACTGGCCTAT.

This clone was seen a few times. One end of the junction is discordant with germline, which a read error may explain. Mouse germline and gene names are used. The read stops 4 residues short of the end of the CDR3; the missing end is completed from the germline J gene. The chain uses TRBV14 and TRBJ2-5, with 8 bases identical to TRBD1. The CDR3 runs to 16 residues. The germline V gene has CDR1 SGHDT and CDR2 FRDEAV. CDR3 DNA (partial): TGTGCCGGCAGCCCGTCAGGGGGCGCAGACCAAGAC. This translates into CAGSPSGGADQD. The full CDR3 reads CAGSPSGGADQDTQYF.

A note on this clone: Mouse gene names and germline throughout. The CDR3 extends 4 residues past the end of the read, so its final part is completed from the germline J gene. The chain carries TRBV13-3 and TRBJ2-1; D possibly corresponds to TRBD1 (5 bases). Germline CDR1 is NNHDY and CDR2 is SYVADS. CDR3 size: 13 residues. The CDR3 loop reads CASSDRVGAEQFF. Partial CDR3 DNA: TGTGCCAGCAGTGACAGGGTTGGCGCT.

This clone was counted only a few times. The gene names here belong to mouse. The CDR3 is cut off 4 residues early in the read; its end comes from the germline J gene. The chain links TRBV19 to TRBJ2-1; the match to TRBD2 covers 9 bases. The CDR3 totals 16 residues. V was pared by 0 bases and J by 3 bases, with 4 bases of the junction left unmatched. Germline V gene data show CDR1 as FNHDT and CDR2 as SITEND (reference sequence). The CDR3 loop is CASSIGLGGSYAEQFF. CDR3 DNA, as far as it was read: TGTGCCAGCAGTATAGGGCTGGGGGGGTCCTATGCT.

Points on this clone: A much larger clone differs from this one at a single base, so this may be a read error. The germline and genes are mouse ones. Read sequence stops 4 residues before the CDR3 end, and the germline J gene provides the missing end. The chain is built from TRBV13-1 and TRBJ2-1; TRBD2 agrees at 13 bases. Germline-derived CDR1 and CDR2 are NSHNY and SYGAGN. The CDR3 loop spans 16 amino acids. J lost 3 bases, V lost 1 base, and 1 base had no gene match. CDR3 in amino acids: CASSDRDWGGYAEQFF. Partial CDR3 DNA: TGTGCCAGCAGTGATCGGGACTGGGGGGGCTATGCT.

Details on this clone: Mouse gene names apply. CDR3 DNA (partial): TGTGCCAGCAGTGATGCGAGAACAGGGGACACA. Translating gives CASSDARTGDT. The whole CDR3 sequence reads CASSDARTGDTEVFF. This rearrangement joins TRBV13-1 to TRBJ1-1, with 7 nucleotides matching TRBD1. The read terminates 4 residues before the CDR3 end, so the remaining end is supplied by the germline J gene. CDR3 size: 15 residues. Germline V CDR1 and CDR2: NSHNY, SYGAGN. The J segment lost 3 bases and the V segment lost 0 bases, leaving 5 bases of the junction unmatched.

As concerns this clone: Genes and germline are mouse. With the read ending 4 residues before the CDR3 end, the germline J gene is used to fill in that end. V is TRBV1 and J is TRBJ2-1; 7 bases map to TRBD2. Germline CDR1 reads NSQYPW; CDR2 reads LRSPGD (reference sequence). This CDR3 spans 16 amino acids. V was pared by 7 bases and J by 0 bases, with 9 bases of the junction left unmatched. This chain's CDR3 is CTCKREAGGNYAEQFF. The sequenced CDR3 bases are TGCACCTGCAAAAGGGAGGCTGGGGGTAACTATGCT.

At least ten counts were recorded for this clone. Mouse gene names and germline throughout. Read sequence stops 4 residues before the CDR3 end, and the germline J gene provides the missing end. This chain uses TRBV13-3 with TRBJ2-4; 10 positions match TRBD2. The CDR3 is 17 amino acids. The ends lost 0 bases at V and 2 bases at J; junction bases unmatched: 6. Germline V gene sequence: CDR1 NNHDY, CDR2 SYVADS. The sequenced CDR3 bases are TGTGCCAGCAGTGATGCAGCGGACTGGGGGCTTCAAAAC. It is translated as CASSDAADWGLQN. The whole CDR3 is CASSDAADWGLQNTLYF.

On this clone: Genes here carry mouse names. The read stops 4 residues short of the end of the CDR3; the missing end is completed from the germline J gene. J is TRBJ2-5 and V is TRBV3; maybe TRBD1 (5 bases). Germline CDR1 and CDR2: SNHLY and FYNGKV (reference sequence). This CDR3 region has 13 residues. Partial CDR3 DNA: TGTGCCAGCAGCTTATCCAGGGAAGAC. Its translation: CASSLSRED. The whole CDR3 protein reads CASSLSREDTQYF. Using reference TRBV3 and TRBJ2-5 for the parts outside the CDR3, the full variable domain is GPKVLQIPSHQIIDMGQMVTLNCDPVSNHLYFYWYKQILGQQMEFLVNFYNGKVMEKSKLFKDQFSVERPDGSYFTLKIQPTALEDSAVYFCASSLSREDTQYFGPGTRLLVL.

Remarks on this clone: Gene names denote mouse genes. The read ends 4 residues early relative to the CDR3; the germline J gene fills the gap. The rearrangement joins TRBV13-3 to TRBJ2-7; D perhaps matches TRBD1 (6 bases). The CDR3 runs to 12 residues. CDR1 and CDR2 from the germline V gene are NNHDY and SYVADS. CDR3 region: CASSHREYEQYF. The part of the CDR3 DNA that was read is TGTGCCAGCAGCCACAGGGAATAT.

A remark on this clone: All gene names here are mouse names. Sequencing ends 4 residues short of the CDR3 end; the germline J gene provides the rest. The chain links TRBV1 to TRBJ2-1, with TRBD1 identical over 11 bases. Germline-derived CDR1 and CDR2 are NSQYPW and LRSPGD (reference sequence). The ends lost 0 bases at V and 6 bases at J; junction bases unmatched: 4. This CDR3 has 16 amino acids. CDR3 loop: CTCSADGDRGIAEQFF. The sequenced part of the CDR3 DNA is TGCACCTGCAGTGCAGATGGGGACAGGGGGATTGCT.

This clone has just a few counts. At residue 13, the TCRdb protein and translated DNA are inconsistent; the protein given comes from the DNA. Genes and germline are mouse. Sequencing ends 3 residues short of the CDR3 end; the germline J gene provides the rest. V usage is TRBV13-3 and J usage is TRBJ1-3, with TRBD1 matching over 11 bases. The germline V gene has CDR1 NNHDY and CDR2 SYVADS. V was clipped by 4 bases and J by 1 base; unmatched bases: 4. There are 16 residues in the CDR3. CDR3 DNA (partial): TGTGCCAGCAGTTGGACAGGGGGCGCCTCTGGAAATACG. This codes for CASSWTGGASGNT. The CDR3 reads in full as CASSWTGGASGNTLYF.

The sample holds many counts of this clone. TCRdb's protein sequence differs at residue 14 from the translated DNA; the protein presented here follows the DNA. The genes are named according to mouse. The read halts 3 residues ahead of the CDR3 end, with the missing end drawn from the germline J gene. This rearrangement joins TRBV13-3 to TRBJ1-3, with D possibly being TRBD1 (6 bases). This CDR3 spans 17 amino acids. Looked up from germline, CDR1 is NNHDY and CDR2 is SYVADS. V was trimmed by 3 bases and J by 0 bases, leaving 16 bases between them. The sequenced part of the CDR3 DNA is TGTGCCAGCAGTGCTCGGACAGAATATAATTCTGGAAATACG. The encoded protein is CASSARTEYNSGNT. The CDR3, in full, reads CASSARTEYNSGNTLYF.

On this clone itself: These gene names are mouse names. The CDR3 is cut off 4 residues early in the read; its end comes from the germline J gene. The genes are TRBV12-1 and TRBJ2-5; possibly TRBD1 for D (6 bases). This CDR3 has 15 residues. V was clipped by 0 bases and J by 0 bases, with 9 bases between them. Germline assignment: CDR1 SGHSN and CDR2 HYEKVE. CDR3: CASSLGTLNQDTQYF. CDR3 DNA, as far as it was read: TGTGCCAGCTCTCTCGGGACACTTAACCAAGAC.

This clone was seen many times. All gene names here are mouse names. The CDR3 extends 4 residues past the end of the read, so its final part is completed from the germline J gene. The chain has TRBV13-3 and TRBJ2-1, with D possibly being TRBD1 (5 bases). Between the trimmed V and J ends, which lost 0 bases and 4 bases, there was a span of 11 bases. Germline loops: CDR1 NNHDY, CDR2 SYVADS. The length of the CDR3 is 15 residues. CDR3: CASSDADSKYAEQFF. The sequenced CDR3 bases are TGTGCCAGCAGTGATGCCGACAGCAAATATGCT.

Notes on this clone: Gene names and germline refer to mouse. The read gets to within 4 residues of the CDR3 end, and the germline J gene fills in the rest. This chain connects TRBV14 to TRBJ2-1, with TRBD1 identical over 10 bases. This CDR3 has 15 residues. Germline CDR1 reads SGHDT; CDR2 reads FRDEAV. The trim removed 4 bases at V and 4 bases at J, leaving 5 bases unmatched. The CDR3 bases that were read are TGTGCCAGCAGTCCCCGACAGGGGGCTTATGCT. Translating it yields CASSPRQGAYA. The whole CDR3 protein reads CASSPRQGAYAEQFF.

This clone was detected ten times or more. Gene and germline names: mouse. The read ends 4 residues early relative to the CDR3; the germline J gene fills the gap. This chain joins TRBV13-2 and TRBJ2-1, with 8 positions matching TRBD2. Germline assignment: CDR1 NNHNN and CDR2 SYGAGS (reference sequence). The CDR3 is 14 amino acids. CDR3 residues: CASGDLGGVPEQFF. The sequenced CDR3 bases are TGTGCCAGCGGTGATCTGGGGGGCGTTCCT.

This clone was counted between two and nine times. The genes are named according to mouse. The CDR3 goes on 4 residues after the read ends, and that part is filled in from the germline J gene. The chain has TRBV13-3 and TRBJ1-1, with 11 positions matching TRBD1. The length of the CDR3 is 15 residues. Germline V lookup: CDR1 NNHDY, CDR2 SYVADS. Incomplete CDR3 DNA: TGTGCCAGCAGTGATCTGGGACAGGGGGGTCCA. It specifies CASSDLGQGGP. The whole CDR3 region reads CASSDLGQGGPEVFF.

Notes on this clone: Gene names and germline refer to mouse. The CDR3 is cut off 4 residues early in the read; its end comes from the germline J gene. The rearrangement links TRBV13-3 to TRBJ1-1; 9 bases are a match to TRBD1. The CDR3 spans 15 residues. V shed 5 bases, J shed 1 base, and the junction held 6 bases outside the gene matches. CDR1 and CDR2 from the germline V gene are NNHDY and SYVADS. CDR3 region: CASSPPGQGNTEVFF. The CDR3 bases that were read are TGTGCCAGCAGCCCCCCGGGACAGGGGAACACA.